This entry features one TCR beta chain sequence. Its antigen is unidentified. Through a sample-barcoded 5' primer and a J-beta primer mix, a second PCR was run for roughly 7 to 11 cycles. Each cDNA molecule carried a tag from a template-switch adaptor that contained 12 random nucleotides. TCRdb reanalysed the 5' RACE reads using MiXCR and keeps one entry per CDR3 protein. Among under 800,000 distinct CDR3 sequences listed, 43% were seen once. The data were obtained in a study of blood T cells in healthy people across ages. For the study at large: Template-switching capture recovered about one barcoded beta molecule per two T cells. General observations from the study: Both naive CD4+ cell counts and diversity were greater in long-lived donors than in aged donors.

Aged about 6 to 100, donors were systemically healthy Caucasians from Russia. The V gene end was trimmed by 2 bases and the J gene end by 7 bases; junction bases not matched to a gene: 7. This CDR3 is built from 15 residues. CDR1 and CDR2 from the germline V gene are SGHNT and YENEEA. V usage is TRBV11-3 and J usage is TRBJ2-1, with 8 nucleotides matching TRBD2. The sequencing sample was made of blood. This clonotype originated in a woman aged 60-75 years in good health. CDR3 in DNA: TGTGCCAGCAGCTTATCGGCGGGAGGTCGGAATGAGCAGTTCTTC. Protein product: CASSLSAGGRNEQFF. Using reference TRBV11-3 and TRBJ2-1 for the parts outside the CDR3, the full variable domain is EAGVVQSPRYKIIEKKQPVAFWCNPISGHNTLYWYLQNLGQGPELLIRYENEEAVDDSQLPKDRFSAERLKGVDSTLKIQPAELGDSAVYLCASSLSAGGRNEQFFGPGTRLTVL.